A single sample is the source of the 21 T cell receptor beta chains below, sequenced in a study of radiotherapy plus CTLA-4 blockade in lung cancer. The repertoire was sequenced with immunoSEQ multiplex PCR; TCRdb's copy has only in-frame clones and lacks some. The table includes 62,000 or so clones, roughly 85% detected once. The sequencing here drew on peripheral blood, taken from a patient treated with radiotherapy plus ipilimumab. The source is a human donor with non-small cell lung cancer who had a complete response to radiotherapy plus ipilimumab.

The chain carries TRBV4-1 and TRBJ1-4; D is possibly TRBD1 (6 bases). Germline loops: CDR1 MGHRA, CDR2 YSYEKL. Trimming stripped 1 base from V and 3 bases from J, with 9 bases between. This CDR3 contains 15 residues. DNA of the CDR3: TGCGCCAGCAGCCAAGGTTCAGGGGCTAATGAAAAACTGTTTTTT. Residues: CASSQGSGANEKLFF.

V usage is TRBV28 and J usage is TRBJ2-1, with D perhaps TRBD1 (6 bases). Germline CDR1 is MDHEN and CDR2 is SYDVKM. The CDR3 is made up of 16 amino acids. V lost 2 bases, J lost 1 base, and 12 bases lay in between. This CDR3 reads CASSLRQGGSYNEQFF. The CDR3 DNA is TGTGCCAGCAGTTTACGACAAGGGGGTTCCTACAATGAGCAGTTCTTC.

The genes are TRBV5-4 and TRBJ2-5; D is possibly TRBD2 (5 bases). This CDR3 contains 14 residues. Trimming removed 0 bases at V and 5 bases at J, with 11 bases between. Germline CDR1 is SGHNT and CDR2 is YYREEE (reference sequence). The CDR3 region is CASSLESREETQYF. The CDR3 DNA follows: TGTGCCAGCAGCTTGGAGAGTAGGGAGGAGACCCAGTACTTC. Filled out from reference TRBV5-4 and TRBJ2-5, the complete variable domain reads ETGVTQSPTHLIKTRGQQVTLRCSSQSGHNTVSWYQQALGQGPQFIFQYYREEENGRGNFPPRFSGLQFPNYSSELNVNALELDDSALYLCASSLESREETQYFGPGTRLLVL.

The V and J genes are TRBV6-5 and TRBJ2-7, with D perhaps matching TRBD1 or TRBD2 (5 bases each). Per germline, CDR1 MNHEY and CDR2 SVGAGI. The CDR3 loop spans 12 amino acids. V was clipped by 6 bases and J by 7 bases, with 13 bases between them. The CDR3 loop reads CASSLRGLEQYF. CDR3 coding DNA: TGTGCCAGCAGCCTCCGGGGCTTAGAGCAGTACTTC.

The chain has TRBV6-5 and TRBJ1-1; maybe TRBD1 (5 bases). From germline, CDR1 is MNHEY and CDR2 SVGAGI. The V end lost 5 bases, the J end lost 5 bases, and 15 bases lay between the germline ends. The CDR3 loop spans 14 amino acids. Here the CDR3 DNA reads TGTGCCAGCAGTCCCGGTGGGGGGAGTACTGAAGCTTTCTTT. It codes for CASSPGGGSTEAFF.

The J gene is TRBJ2-3, the V gene TRBV5-1, with a possible D match to TRBD2 (5 bases). The germline V gene has CDR1 SGHRS and CDR2 YFSETQ. This CDR3 is built from 15 residues. Trimming left V 0 bases short and J 6 bases short, with 14 bases between. This CDR3 is CASSLEQAWEDTQYF. CDR3 nucleotides: TGCGCCAGCAGCTTGGAGCAGGCCTGGGAGGATACGCAGTATTTT.

The chain recombines TRBV5-6 with TRBJ2-5, with 13 bases that match TRBD2. CDR3 length equals 15 residues. CDR1 and CDR2 from the germline V gene are SGHDT and YYEEEE. The J segment lost 4 bases and the V segment lost 4 bases, leaving 4 bases of the junction unmatched. DNA for the CDR3: TGTGCCAGCAGCCAACTAGCGGGGGGGTCAGAGACCCAGTACTTC. Residues: CASSQLAGGSETQYF.

The J gene is TRBJ2-7, the V gene TRBV7-2; TRBD2 aligns across 8 bases. V lost 1 base and J lost 3; bases outside the gene matches: 2. The CDR3 has 14 residues. Germline assignment: CDR1 SGHTA and CDR2 FQGNSA. The CDR3 sequence is CASSLVAGNYEQYF. Written as DNA, the CDR3 is TGTGCCAGCAGCTTAGTAGCGGGGAACTACGAGCAGTACTTC.

This clone came up once. The V and J genes are TRBV9 and TRBJ2-7, with D unresolved. This CDR3 spans 13 amino acids. V was trimmed by 0 bases and J by 4 bases, leaving 8 bases between them. Germline CDR1 SGDLS, CDR2 YYNGEE. CDR3: CASSVGLLYEQYF. The CDR3 DNA reads TGTGCCAGCAGCGTAGGGCTCTTGTACGAGCAGTACTTC.

The chain links TRBV6-1 to TRBJ1-1; D gene ambiguous. V dropped 0 bases and J dropped 10 bases, with 12 bases sitting between them. The CDR3 extends over 13 amino acids. Per the germline V gene, CDR1 is MNHNS and CDR2 is SASEGT. This chain's CDR3 is CASSEAYDYGAFF. CDR3 coding DNA: TGTGCCAGCAGTGAAGCCTATGATTATGGAGCTTTCTTT.

The CDR3 region is CSARDVGTSESRGEQFF. Written as DNA, the CDR3 is TGCAGCGCCCGGGACGTCGGGACTAGCGAGTCTCGGGGTGAGCAGTTCTTC. The chain is built from TRBV29-1 and TRBJ2-1, with 10 bases aligning to TRBD2. The germline gives CDR1 SQVTM, CDR2 ANQGSEA. CDR3 size: 17 residues. V lost 7 bases, J lost 9 bases, and 21 bases stayed unmatched.

This clone turned up a few times. The V and J genes are TRBV18 and TRBJ2-1, with D uncertain. Germline assignment: CDR1 KGHSH and CDR2 LQKENI. Trimming removed 2 bases at V and 0 bases at J, with 14 bases between. The CDR3 is 17 amino acids. CDR3 residues: CASSPTSTRSSYNEQFF. CDR3 bases: TGTGCCAGCTCACCAACGTCTACCCGAAGCTCCTACAATGAGCAGTTCTTC.

V is TRBV5-1 and J is TRBJ2-1; the D is unclear. This CDR3 comprises 13 residues. The ends were cut back, 4 bases at V and 0 bases at J, with 5 bases in the middle. Germline V gene lookup returns CDR1 SGHRS and CDR2 YFSETQ. The CDR3 region is CASSLSSYNEQFF. CDR3 coding DNA: TGCGCCAGCAGCCTCAGCTCCTACAATGAGCAGTTCTTC.

Only one count was recorded for this clone. CDR3 nucleotide sequence: TGTGCCAGCAGTTTTTTTTCAGGGGACCAGTACTTC. Translation: CASSFFSGDQYF. V gene TRBV6-5 combines with J gene TRBJ2-5, with D tentatively TRBD1 (6 bases). The germline V and J ends were trimmed by 4 bases and 10 bases, with 13 bases remaining between them. CDR1 MNHEY and CDR2 SVGAGI come from the germline V gene. The CDR3 runs 12 residues.

This chain links TRBV19 with TRBJ1-1; D gene ambiguous. Per germline, CDR1 LNHDA and CDR2 SQIVND (reference sequence). The CDR3 has 14 residues. V lost 6 bases and J 1 base, leaving 12 bases between the germline ends. CDR3 sequence: CASRTLQRNTEAFF. The CDR3 DNA is TGTGCCAGTAGAACATTACAAAGGAACACTGAAGCTTTCTTT.

The chain combines TRBV4-1 with TRBJ1-1; possibly TRBD1 for D (5 bases). The ends were cut back, 3 bases at V and 0 bases at J, with 8 bases in the middle. Germline assignment: CDR1 MGHRA and CDR2 YSYEKL. The CDR3 extends over 14 amino acids. CDR3 in DNA: TGCGCCAGCAGCCAGGAGACAGTGAACACTGAAGCTTTCTTT. This encodes CASSQETVNTEAFF.

The V call is TRBV21-1, the J call TRBJ1-3. TRBV21-1 is shown as a pseudogene. The CDR3 sequence is 17 residues long. CDR3 sequence reads: CASSKGPTYNSGNTIYF. DNA of the CDR3: TGTGCCAGCAGCAAAGGACCGACTTACAACTCTGGAAACACCATATATTTT.

This clone appeared a single time. The J gene is TRBJ1-4, the V gene TRBV28; TRBD1 matches at 8 bases. This CDR3 region has 14 residues. Per the germline V gene, CDR1 is MDHEN and CDR2 is SYDVKM. With 2 bases clipped from V and 9 bases from J, the junction kept 5 bases outside the gene matches. The CDR3 DNA reads TGTGCCAGCAGTTTAGGGCAGGGGGCGAAAAAACTGTTTTTT. Protein: CASSLGQGAKKLFF.

The sample holds one count of this clone. V usage is TRBV5-1 and J usage is TRBJ2-1; 10 nucleotides line up with TRBD2. V was clipped by 7 bases and J by 5 bases; unmatched bases: 15. The CDR3 length is 17 residues. The germline gives CDR1 SGHRS, CDR2 YFSETQ. CDR3 region: CASSRSTGTSDHNEQFF. The CDR3, as DNA: TGCGCCAGCTCCCGGAGTACCGGGACTAGCGACCACAATGAGCAGTTCTTC.

This clone has a single count. The chain uses TRBV6-5 and TRBJ2-1; D is unclear. Trimming shortened V by 7 bases and J by 0 bases, and 10 bases separated the two germline ends. Germline assignment: CDR1 MNHEY and CDR2 SVGAGI. The CDR3 has 14 residues. The CDR3 DNA reads TGTGCCAGCACCCCACCGGTCTCCTACAATGAGCAGTTCTTC. Translated: CASTPPVSYNEQFF.

V gene TRBV6-5 combines with J gene TRBJ2-1; 9 nucleotides line up with TRBD2. CDR3 length: 15 residues. With V trimmed by 4 bases and J by 7 bases, 8 bases remained unmatched. Germline loops: CDR1 MNHEY, CDR2 SVGAGI. The CDR3 DNA is TGTGCCAGCAGTTTAGCGGGAGTCGTTTGGAATGAGCAGTTCTTC. Translated: CASSLAGVVWNEQFF.